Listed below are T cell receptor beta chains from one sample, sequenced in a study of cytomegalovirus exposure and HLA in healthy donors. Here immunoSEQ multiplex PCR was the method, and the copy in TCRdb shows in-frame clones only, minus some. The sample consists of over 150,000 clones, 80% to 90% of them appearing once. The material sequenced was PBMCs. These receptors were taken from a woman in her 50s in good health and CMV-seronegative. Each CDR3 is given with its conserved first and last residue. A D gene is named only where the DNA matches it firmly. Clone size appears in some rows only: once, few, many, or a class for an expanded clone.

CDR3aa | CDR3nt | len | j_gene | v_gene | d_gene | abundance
CASSPQQGNEQYF | TGTGCCAGCTCACCACAACAGGGAAACGAGCAGTACTTC | 13 | TRBJ2-7 | TRBV18 | - | -
CASSNNRAEETQYF | TGTGCCAGCAGCAATAACAGGGCCGAAGAGACCCAGTACTTC | 14 | TRBJ2-5 | TRBV6-1 | - | -
CASSLNVIAGIDTQYF | TGCGCCAGCAGCTTGAACGTGATAGCGGGGATAGATACGCAGTATTTT | 16 | TRBJ2-3 | TRBV5-1 | TRBD2 | -
CASSLEQQEREKLFF | TGCGCCAGCAGCTTGGAACAGCAAGAAAGGGAAAAACTGTTTTTT | 15 | TRBJ1-4 | TRBV5-1 | - | -
CASRTSGDQETQYF | TGTGCCAGCCGGACTAGCGGCGACCAAGAGACCCAGTACTTC | 14 | TRBJ2-5 | TRBV5-4 | TRBD2 | -
CASSGRRGNTEAFF | TGTGCCAGCAGTGGTCGGAGGGGGAACACTGAAGCTTTCTTT | 14 | TRBJ1-1 | TRBV2 | - | -
CASSGVPDEQYF | TGTGCCAGCAGTGGCGTGCCGGACGAGCAGTACTTC | 12 | TRBJ2-7 | TRBV25-1 | - | -
CSSTPGLAGVETQYF | TGTTCCAGCACCCCAGGGCTAGCGGGAGTAGAGACCCAGTACTTC | 15 | TRBJ2-5 | TRBV7-9 | TRBD2 | -
CASSIGQTTNEKLFF | TGTGCCAGTAGTATCGGACAGACAACTAATGAAAAACTGTTTTTT | 15 | TRBJ1-4 | TRBV19 | - | -
CASSLGQGISQPQHF | TGTGCCAGCAGCTTGGGACAGGGGATTTCCCAGCCCCAGCATTTT | 15 | TRBJ1-5 | TRBV7-9 | TRBD1 | -
CATSRSRGGGPFEQYF | TGTGCCACCAGCAGATCTCGCGGGGGCGGCCCTTTTGAGCAGTACTTC | 16 | TRBJ2-7 | TRBV15 | - | -
CASSFPPGQGPRSYEQYF | TGTGCCAGCAGTTTCCCTCCGGGACAAGGACCCCGCTCCTACGAGCAGTACTTC | 18 | TRBJ2-7 | TRBV5-8 | - | -
CASSILAGAYEQYF | TGTGCCAGCAGCATACTAGCGGGAGCCTACGAGCAGTACTTC | 14 | TRBJ2-7 | TRBV5-6 | TRBD2 | -
CASTLPGQGTEQYF | TGTGCCAGCACCTTACCGGGACAGGGGACCGAGCAGTACTTC | 14 | TRBJ2-7 | TRBV6-1 | TRBD1 | -
CASSPEVRLAGTSTDTQYF | TGTGCCAGCAGCCCAGAAGTCAGGCTAGCGGGGACTTCCACAGATACGCAGTATTTT | 19 | TRBJ2-3 | TRBV13 | TRBD2 | few
CASSEDSRNYGYTF | TGTGCCAGCAGTGAAGACAGCCGAAACTATGGCTACACCTTC | 14 | TRBJ1-2 | TRBV2 | - | -
CASSLNRVRTEAFF | TGTGCCAGCAGTCTTAACAGGGTTAGGACTGAAGCTTTCTTT | 14 | TRBJ1-1 | TRBV28 | - | once
CAISGTGTSGALYEQYF | TGTGCCATCAGTGGGACCGGGACTAGCGGGGCTTTATACGAGCAGTACTTC | 17 | TRBJ2-7 | TRBV10-3 | TRBD2 | -
CASSLVRGGKSTDTQYF | TGTGCCAGCAGTCTGGTTAGAGGCGGCAAATCCACAGATACGCAGTATTTT | 17 | TRBJ2-3 | TRBV5-6 | - | -